This paragraph reports one TCR beta chain. Antigen unknown. The sample holds other DNA sequences that translate to the same CDR3. Execution of the assay was at deep level. Sequenced by immunoSEQ multiplex PCR; TCRdb stores in-frame clones only, minus some. The repertoire holds fewer than 1 million clones, around 96% seen once, with less than 0.25% in the top ten. This entry belongs to a study of shared clonotypes between healthy human individuals. Study details: The study enrolled a couple of women and three men aged 18 to 49.

The naive CD8 population came from CD45RO-negative cells selected for CCR7, without terminally differentiated effector memory CD45RA+ cells. General study results and limits: Generally, estimated richness proved larger in naive subsets than it did in memory subsets.

Germline V lookup: CDR1 SEHNR, CDR2 FQNEAQ (reference sequence). Unmatched junction bases numbered 5, after V lost 5 bases and J lost 5 bases. The CDR3 loop spans 13 amino acids. The chain carries TRBV7-9 and TRBJ1-2; 7 bases line up with TRBD1. What was sequenced was naive CD8+ T cells sorted from blood. This clonotype was sampled from a man younger than 40 in good health. The CDR3 loop reads CASSDGTAYGYTF. The CDR3 nucleotides are TGTGCCAGCAGCGACGGGACAGCGTATGGCTACACCTTC.